Listed here is a single T cell receptor beta chain. Its antigen is undetermined. The sample originates from a study of beta chain features in type 1 diabetes. General study points: The similarity of naive, central memory and Treg TCRB repertoires appeared greater among patients than among healthy donors. Among all four CD4+ subsets, Type 1 diabetes patients had TCRB CDR3s that were moderately but significantly shorter.

A sort by CD45RO/CCR7/CD25/CD127/CD95/CD27 yielded CD4+ naive, central memory, regulatory and stem cell-like memory cells. The authors reverse transcribed all of the isolated RNA, so sequencing captured expressed TCRB transcripts. Clones were sequenced by immunoSEQ multiplex PCR, and TCRdb holds only the in-frame ones, with some missing. The data hold 300,000 to 450,000 clones, with roughly 12% observed a single time. Germline CDR1 reads MNHNY; CDR2 reads SVGAGI (reference sequence). CDR3 length: 15 residues. After removal of 5 bases from V and 7 bases from J, the junction contained 4 bases not matched to a gene.

This TCR was sampled from a woman aged 18-29 years with type 1 diabetes. The chain joins TRBV6-6 to TRBJ2-4; 14 nucleotides agree with TRBD2. The sequencing sample was made of naive CD4+ T cells from blood. The CDR3 here is CASSETSGGDNIQYF. The CDR3 DNA reads as TGTGCCAGCAGTGAGACTAGCGGGGGGGATAACATTCAGTACTTC.